This T cell receptor (beta chain) is drawn from a study of T cells in Graves' hyperthyroidism and ophthalmopathy. Overall study findings and caveats: Most clonotypes expanded in the thyroid (above 0.001) were also present in blood.

It was RNA transcripts that yielded the amplified TCR beta CDR3 regions. During a first-round RT-PCR of the TCR CDR3, the HTBI primer set was used. Via MiXCR, TCRdb re-called the multiplex PCR reads, giving one row per CDR3 protein. This sample carries 300,000 to 450,000 distinct CDR3 sequences, around a sixth of them seen once, and the ten largest clones take roughly 25%. Any symptoms of ophthalmopathy came after the first hyperthyroidism diagnosis, from which the blood sample dates. This clonotype was observed many times. No antigen is known for it. Deletions cut 1 base from V and 8 bases from J, with 20 bases between. Looked up from germline, CDR1 is SGHTA and CDR2 is FQGNSA. The CDR3 extends over 16 amino acids.

This TCR came from a woman aged 18-35 years with Graves' hyperthyroidism that later progressed to Graves' ophthalmopathy. The chain employs TRBV7-2 and TRBJ1-2; D might be TRBD1 (6 bases). Sample: blood. CDR3 nucleotides: TGTGCCAGCAGCTTAGATGGGGGCTCGTCCCCCCCCGGCTACACCTTC. It codes for CASSLDGGSSPPGYTF.